Listed here are 23 T cell receptor beta chains from one sample, sequenced in a study of shared clonotypes between healthy human individuals. The data were produced by immunoSEQ multiplex PCR, yet TCRdb's version contains in-frame clones alone and is incomplete. This table holds a few million clones, approximately 95% found once. The material sequenced was naive CD4+ T cells from PBMCs. Sample subset: CD45RA+ positively selected. The origin of the receptors is a man aged 18-30 years in good health. Some clones in this sample may be carry-over from other donors' samples.

In its sample, this clone was seen once. The rearrangement joins TRBV6-5 to TRBJ2-7; TRBD2 is a possible D gene (7 bases). The germline CDR1 and CDR2 sequences are MNHEY and SVGAGI. The V gene lost 6 bases and the J gene lost 2 bases, with 14 bases spanning the gap. The CDR3 totals 14 residues. The CDR3 nucleotides read TGTGCCAGCAGGAAAGGGGAGGGGGCCTACGAGCAGTACTTC. Its protein product is CASRKGEGAYEQYF.

The rearrangement links TRBV7-9 to TRBJ2-5, with D possibly matching TRBD2 (5 bases). V gave up 7 bases and J gave up 7 bases, with 19 bases separating them. In germline, CDR1 is SEHNR, CDR2 FQNEAQ (reference sequence). This CDR3 is 14 amino acids long. The CDR3 spells CASTPTAARGTQYF. DNA for the CDR3: TGTGCCAGCACCCCTACAGCGGCCCGGGGGACCCAGTACTTC.

The chain recombines TRBV28 with TRBJ1-4; D unclear. The CDR3 has 13 residues. Germline V gene data show CDR1 as MDHEN and CDR2 as SYDVKM. Deletions cut 7 bases from V and 7 bases from J, with 13 bases between. The CDR3 bases are TGTGCCAGCACGACCCGCACGGGTGAAAAACTGTTTTTT. Residues: CASTTRTGEKLFF.

A remark on this clone: The same CDR3 can be traced to other DNA sequences in this sample. The chain employs TRBV2 and TRBJ2-7; 12 bases are a match to TRBD2. V dropped 5 bases and J dropped 1; count of bases not matched to a gene: 3. The germline V gene encodes CDR1 SNHLY and CDR2 FYNNEI. The CDR3 is 15 residues long. The CDR3 is CASSPLAGGSYEQYF. The DNA for the CDR3 is TGTGCCAGCAGTCCACTAGCGGGGGGATCCTACGAGCAGTACTTC.

V is TRBV5-4 and J is TRBJ1-1; TRBD1 might be the D (6 bases). Looked up from germline, CDR1 is SGHNT and CDR2 is YYREEE (reference sequence). V lost 4 bases to trimming and J lost 4 bases, with 11 bases between them. This CDR3 is built from 13 residues. CDR3 sequence (DNA): TGTGCCAGCAGCCTACCAGGGGCCACTGAAGCTTTCTTT. Protein product: CASSLPGATEAFF. Complete variable domain (other parts from reference TRBV5-4 and TRBJ1-1): ETGVTQSPTHLIKTRGQQVTLRCSSQSGHNTVSWYQQALGQGPQFIFQYYREEENGRGNFPPRFSGLQFPNYSSELNVNALELDDSALYLCASSLPGATEAFFGQGTRLTVV.

This chain links TRBV7-3 with TRBJ1-2; 8 nucleotides match TRBD1. Germline V gene data show CDR1 as SGHTA and CDR2 as FQGTGA. The CDR3 contains 15 residues. The V and J ends lost 2 bases and 7 bases, in that order; junction bases with no gene match: 9. CDR3 DNA: TGTGCCAGCAGCTTAGAGGCAGGGGGCGGTTTTGGCTACACCTTC. Translation gives CASSLEAGGGFGYTF.

This chain uses TRBV27 with TRBJ2-5, with D possibly matching TRBD2 (6 bases). Germline CDR1 reads MNHEY; CDR2 reads SMNVEV (reference sequence). With 4 bases removed from V and 3 bases from J, the gap between germline ends came to 18 bases. This CDR3 spans 16 amino acids. The CDR3 region has the DNA TGTGCCAGCAGTTGGAGGGGTCGACCGGGAAAAGAGACCCAGTACTTC. Translating it yields CASSWRGRPGKETQYF.

This clone was detected once. The gene calls are TRBV10-3 and TRBJ1-2, with 7 bases fitting TRBD1. Trimming cost V 0 bases and J 6 bases; bases outside gene matches: 10. Germline V gives CDR1 ENHRY, CDR2 SYGVKD. This CDR3 contains 16 residues. The chain's CDR3 is CAISESAGGEWDGYTF. In nucleotides, the CDR3 is TGTGCCATCAGTGAGTCGGCAGGGGGTGAGTGGGATGGCTACACCTTC.

The V gene is TRBV2, the J gene TRBJ1-5; perhaps TRBD1 as D (6 bases). The CDR3 runs to 13 residues. In germline, CDR1 is SNHLY, CDR2 FYNNEI. V lost 8 bases to trimming and J lost 2 bases, with 10 bases between them. The CDR3 DNA sequence: TGTGCCAGCGGGGGCGTAGGCAATCAGCCCCAGCATTTT. Translated: CASGGVGNQPQHF.

This clone came up once. This chain's CDR3 is CASKGVRSNEKLFF. CDR3 DNA: TGTGCCAGCAAAGGGGTACGGAGTAATGAAAAACTGTTTTTT. This sequence joins TRBV27 and TRBJ1-4; D might be TRBD1 (5 bases). The CDR3 spans 14 residues. Trimming took 7 bases from V and 4 from J, leaving 13 bases between them. The germline V gene encodes CDR1 MNHEY and CDR2 SMNVEV (reference sequence).

The CDR3 loop reads CASRSTRFSGNTIYF. In DNA form, the CDR3 reads TGTGCCAGCAGGTCGACACGTTTCTCTGGAAACACCATATATTTT. The chain employs TRBV2 and TRBJ1-3; no clear D. The V gene's germline CDR1 is SNHLY and CDR2 FYNNEI. The CDR3 runs to 15 residues. Trimming shortened V by 6 bases and J by 0 bases, and 12 bases separated the two germline ends.

The chain links TRBV11-3 to TRBJ2-2; D unresolved. The CDR3 is 12 amino acids. Deletions cut 5 bases from V and 6 bases from J, with 7 bases between. Germline V gene data show CDR1 as SGHNT and CDR2 as YENEEA. The CDR3 loop is CASSPASGELFF. In DNA form, the CDR3 reads TGTGCCAGCAGCCCAGCCTCCGGGGAGCTGTTTTTT.

The V and J genes are TRBV5-8 and TRBJ1-3; no clear D. Trimming left V 4 bases short and J 4 bases short, with 12 bases between. CDR3 length: 14 amino acids. Germline CDR1 SGHTS, CDR2 YDEGEE. Here the CDR3 DNA reads TGTGCCAGCAGCATTAGGTTACCCGGAAACACCATATATTTT. Translating it yields CASSIRLPGNTIYF.

The chain has TRBV29-1 and TRBJ1-1; no definite D call. This CDR3 has 13 amino acids. Trimming removed 6 bases from V and 0 bases from J, with 11 bases in between. Germline V gene lookup returns CDR1 SQVTM and CDR2 ANQGSEA. The CDR3 loop reads CSVRTQLNTEAFF. The CDR3, as DNA: TGCAGCGTGAGGACGCAGCTGAACACTGAAGCTTTCTTT.

The chain is built from TRBV7-9 and TRBJ2-1; D is possibly TRBD2 (5 bases). This CDR3 is 15 amino acids long. Germline assignment: CDR1 SEHNR and CDR2 FQNEAQ (reference sequence). V lost 5 bases to trimming and J lost 4 bases, with 15 bases between them. CDR3 amino acids: CASSPTGIQYNEQFF. The DNA for the CDR3 is TGTGCCAGCAGCCCCACGGGGATTCAATACAATGAGCAGTTCTTC.

The chain links TRBV19 to TRBJ2-2, with TRBD2 matching over 10 bases. The V and J ends lost 7 bases and 5 bases, in that order; junction bases with no gene match: 7. Germline CDR1 is LNHDA and CDR2 is SQIVND (reference sequence). The CDR3 length is 15 residues. This chain's CDR3 is CASKWGLARTGELFF. The DNA of the CDR3 is TGTGCCAGTAAATGGGGACTAGCGAGGACCGGGGAGCTGTTTTTT.

V is TRBV13 and J is TRBJ1-2; D remains ambiguous. Trimming left V 5 bases short and J 4 bases short, with 11 bases between. Germline assignment: CDR1 PRHDT and CDR2 FYEKMQ (reference sequence). The CDR3 length is 13 residues. The CDR3 nucleotides read TGTGCCAGCAGCCTCGTGAGCCCCTATGGCTACACCTTC. Translation: CASSLVSPYGYTF.

The chain is built from TRBV20-1 and TRBJ2-5; D is unclear. CDR3 size: 11 residues. The ends were cut back, 5 bases at V and 2 bases at J, with 6 bases in the middle. Germline V gene lookup returns CDR1 DFQATT and CDR2 SNEGSKA (reference sequence). CDR3 DNA sequence: TGCAGTGCTTTGAGTCAAGAGACCCAGTACTTC. Translation gives CSALSQETQYF.

The chain links TRBV6-1 to TRBJ2-1, with 9 bases matching TRBD2. The V gene's germline CDR1 is MNHNS and CDR2 SASEGT. The CDR3 length is 15 residues. After removal of 5 bases from V and 5 bases from J, the junction contained 7 bases not matched to a gene. The CDR3 DNA sequence: TGTGCCAGCAGTCTATTATCTAGCGGGAACAATGAGCAGTTCTTC. Translation: CASSLLSSGNNEQFF.

The chain links TRBV28 to TRBJ2-7; 7 bases line up with TRBD2. This CDR3 comprises 15 residues. Germline lookup yields CDR1 MDHEN and CDR2 SYDVKM. With V trimmed by 6 bases and J by 7 bases, 15 bases remained unmatched. CDR3 sequence: CASRPGGTNELEQYF. The CDR3 nucleotides are TGTGCCAGCAGACCCGGCGGGACTAACGAGCTTGAGCAGTACTTC.

The rearrangement joins TRBV6-8 to TRBJ2-3, with D uncertain. The germline V gene encodes CDR1 MNHGY and CDR2 SAAAGT. CDR3 size: 15 residues. Trimming stripped 4 bases from V and 2 bases from J, with 13 bases between. The CDR3 region is CASSWVFFPTDTQYF. CDR3 nucleotide sequence: TGTGCCAGCAGTTGGGTGTTTTTCCCCACAGATACGCAGTATTTT.

This chain links TRBV28 with TRBJ2-2; TRBD2 is a possible D gene (5 bases). The germline V gene encodes CDR1 MDHEN and CDR2 SYDVKM. The CDR3 length is 15 residues. Trimming left V 8 bases short and J 1 base short, with 14 bases between. CDR3 nucleotides: TGTGCCAGCCGATTTCCAAGCGGGAACACCGGGGAGCTGTTTTTT. Protein sequence: CASRFPSGNTGELFF.

The rearrangement links TRBV10-3 to TRBJ1-2, with 9 bases matching TRBD1. The germline gives CDR1 ENHRY, CDR2 SYGVKD. This CDR3 has 14 residues. After removal of 6 bases from V and 3 bases from J, the junction contained 5 bases not matched to a gene. CDR3 loop: CAIRRGQGDYGYTF. In DNA, the CDR3 is TGTGCCATCAGGAGGGGACAGGGCGACTATGGCTACACCTTC.